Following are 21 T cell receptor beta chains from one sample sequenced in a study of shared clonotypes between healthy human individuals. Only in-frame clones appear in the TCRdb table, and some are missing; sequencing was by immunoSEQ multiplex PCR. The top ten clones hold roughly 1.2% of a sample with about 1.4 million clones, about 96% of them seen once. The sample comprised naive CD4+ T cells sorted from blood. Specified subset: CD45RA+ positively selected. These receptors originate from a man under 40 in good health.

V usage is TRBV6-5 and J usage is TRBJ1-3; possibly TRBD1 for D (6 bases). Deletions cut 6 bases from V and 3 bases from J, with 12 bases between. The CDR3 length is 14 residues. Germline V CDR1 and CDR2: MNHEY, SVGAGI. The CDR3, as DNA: TGTGCCAGCAGCCTAACAGGGTTTGGAAACACCATATATTTT. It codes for CASSLTGFGNTIYF.

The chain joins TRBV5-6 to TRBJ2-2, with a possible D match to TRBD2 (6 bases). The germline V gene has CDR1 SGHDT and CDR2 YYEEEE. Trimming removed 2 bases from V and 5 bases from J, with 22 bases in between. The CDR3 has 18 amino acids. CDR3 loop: CASSFPILANWGTGELFF. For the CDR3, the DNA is TGTGCCAGCAGCTTTCCTATACTAGCCAATTGGGGGACCGGGGAGCTGTTTTTT.

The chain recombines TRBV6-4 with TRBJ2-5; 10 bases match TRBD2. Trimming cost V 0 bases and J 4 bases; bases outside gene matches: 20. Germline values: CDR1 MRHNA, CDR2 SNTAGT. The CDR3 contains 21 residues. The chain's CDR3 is CASSDSIHFTSGTRLTETQYF. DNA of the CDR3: TGTGCCAGCAGTGACTCGATCCATTTTACTAGCGGGACAAGGTTAACAGAGACCCAGTACTTC.

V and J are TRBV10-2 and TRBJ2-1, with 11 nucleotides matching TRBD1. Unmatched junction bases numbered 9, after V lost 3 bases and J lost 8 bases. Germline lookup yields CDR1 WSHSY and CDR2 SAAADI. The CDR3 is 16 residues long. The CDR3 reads CASSDRDRGIMDEQFF. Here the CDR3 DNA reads TGCGCCAGCAGTGATCGGGACAGGGGGATCATGGATGAGCAGTTCTTC.

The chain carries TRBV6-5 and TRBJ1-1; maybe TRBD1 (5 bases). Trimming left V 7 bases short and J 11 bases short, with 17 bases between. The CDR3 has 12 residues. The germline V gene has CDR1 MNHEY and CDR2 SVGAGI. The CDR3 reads CASIHEGGVAFF. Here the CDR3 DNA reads TGTGCCAGCATCCATGAGGGAGGGGTGGCTTTCTTT.

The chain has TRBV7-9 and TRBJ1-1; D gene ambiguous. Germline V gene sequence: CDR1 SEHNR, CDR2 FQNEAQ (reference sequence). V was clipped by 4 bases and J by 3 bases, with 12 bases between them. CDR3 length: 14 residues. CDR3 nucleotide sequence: TGTGCCAGCAGCTCCCTGGGAAGGGACACTGAAGCTTTCTTT. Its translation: CASSSLGRDTEAFF.

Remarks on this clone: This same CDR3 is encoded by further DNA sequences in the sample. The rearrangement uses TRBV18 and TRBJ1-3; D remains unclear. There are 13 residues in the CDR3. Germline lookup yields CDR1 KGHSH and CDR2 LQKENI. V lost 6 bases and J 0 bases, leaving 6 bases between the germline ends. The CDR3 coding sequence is TGTGCCAGCTCCCCGAGCTCTGGAAACACCATATATTTT. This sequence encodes CASSPSSGNTIYF.

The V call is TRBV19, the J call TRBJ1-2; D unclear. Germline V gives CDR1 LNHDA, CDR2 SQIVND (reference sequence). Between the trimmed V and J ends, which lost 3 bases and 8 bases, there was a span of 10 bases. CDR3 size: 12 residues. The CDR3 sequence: CASSMAGHGYTF. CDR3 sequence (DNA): TGTGCCAGTAGTATGGCCGGGCACGGCTACACCTTC. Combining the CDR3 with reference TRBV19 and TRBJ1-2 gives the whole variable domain DGGITQSPKYLFRKEGQNVTLSCEQNLNHDAMYWYRQDPGQGLRLIYYSQIVNDFQKGDIAEGYSVSREKKESFPLTVTSAQKNPTAFYLCASSMAGHGYTFGSGTRLTVV.

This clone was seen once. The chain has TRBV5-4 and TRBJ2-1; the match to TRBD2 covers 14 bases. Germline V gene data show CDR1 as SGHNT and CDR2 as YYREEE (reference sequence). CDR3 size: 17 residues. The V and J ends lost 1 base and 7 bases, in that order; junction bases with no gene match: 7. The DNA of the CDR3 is TGTGCCAGCAGCTTGCTAGGACTAGCGGGAGGAGGGAATGAGCAGTTCTTC. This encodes CASSLLGLAGGGNEQFF. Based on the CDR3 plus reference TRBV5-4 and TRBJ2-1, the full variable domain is ETGVTQSPTHLIKTRGQQVTLRCSSQSGHNTVSWYQQALGQGPQFIFQYYREEENGRGNFPPRFSGLQFPNYSSELNVNALELDDSALYLCASSLLGLAGGGNEQFFGPGTRLTVL.

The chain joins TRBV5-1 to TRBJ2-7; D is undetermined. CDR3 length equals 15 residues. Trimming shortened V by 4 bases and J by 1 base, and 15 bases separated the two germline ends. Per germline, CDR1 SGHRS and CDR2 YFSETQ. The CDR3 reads CASSATLGGSYEQYF. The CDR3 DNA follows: TGCGCCAGCAGCGCCACCTTAGGCGGTTCCTACGAGCAGTACTTC. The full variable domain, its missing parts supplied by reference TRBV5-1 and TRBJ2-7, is KAGVTQTPRYLIKTRGQQVTLSCSPISGHRSVSWYQQTPGQGLQFLFEYFSETQRNKGNFPGRFSGRQFSNSRSEMNVSTLELGDSALYLCASSATLGGSYEQYFGPGTRLTVT.

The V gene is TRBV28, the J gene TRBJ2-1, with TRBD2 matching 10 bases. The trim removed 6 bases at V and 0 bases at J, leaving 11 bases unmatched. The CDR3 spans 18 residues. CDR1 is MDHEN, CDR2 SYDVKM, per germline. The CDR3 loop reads CASSQVLAGTVSYNEQFF. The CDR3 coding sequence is TGTGCCAGCAGCCAAGTACTAGCGGGGACCGTCTCCTACAATGAGCAGTTCTTC.

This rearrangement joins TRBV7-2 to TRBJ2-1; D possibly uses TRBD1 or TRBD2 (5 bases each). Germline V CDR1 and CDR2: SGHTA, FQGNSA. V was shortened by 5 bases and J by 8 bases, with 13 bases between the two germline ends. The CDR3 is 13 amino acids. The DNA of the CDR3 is TGTGCCAGCAGCGGGGGTAGGGTGGATGAGCAGTTCTTC. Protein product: CASSGGRVDEQFF.

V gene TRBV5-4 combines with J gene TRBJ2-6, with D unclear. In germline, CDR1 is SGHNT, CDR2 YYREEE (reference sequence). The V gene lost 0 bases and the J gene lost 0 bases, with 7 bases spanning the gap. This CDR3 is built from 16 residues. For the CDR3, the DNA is TGTGCCAGCAGCTTGGAGTTCAACTCTGGGGCCAACGTCCTGACTTTC. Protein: CASSLEFNSGANVLTF.

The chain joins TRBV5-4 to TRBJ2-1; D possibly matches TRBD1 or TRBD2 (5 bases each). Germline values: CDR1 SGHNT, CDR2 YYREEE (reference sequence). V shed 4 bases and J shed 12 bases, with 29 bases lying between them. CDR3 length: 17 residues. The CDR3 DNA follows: TGTGCCAGCAGCCCCCGTGGGGATGGGGGAGCCCTTGGTGGGCAGTTCTTC. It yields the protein CASSPRGDGGALGGQFF.

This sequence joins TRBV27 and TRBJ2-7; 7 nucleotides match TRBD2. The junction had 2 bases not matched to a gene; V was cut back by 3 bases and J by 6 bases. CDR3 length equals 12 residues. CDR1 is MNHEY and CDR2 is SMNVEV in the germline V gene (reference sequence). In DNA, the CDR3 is TGTGCCAGCAGTTTTTGGGGGGGCGAGCAGTACTTC. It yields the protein CASSFWGGEQYF.

The CDR3 nucleotides are TGTGCCAGCCTACAGGGGGGGGACACTGAAGCTTTCTTT. Translation: CASLQGGDTEAFF. The rearrangement joins TRBV18 to TRBJ1-1; 8 bases agree with TRBD1. CDR3 length: 13 residues. V lost 8 bases, J lost 3 bases, and 5 bases stayed unmatched. Per germline, CDR1 KGHSH and CDR2 LQKENI.

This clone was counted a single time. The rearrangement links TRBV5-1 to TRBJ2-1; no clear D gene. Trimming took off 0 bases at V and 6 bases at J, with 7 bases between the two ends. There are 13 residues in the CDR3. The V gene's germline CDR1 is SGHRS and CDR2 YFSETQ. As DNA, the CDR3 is TGCGCCAGCAGCTTGGGGTGGGGCAATGAGCAGTTCTTC. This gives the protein CASSLGWGNEQFF.

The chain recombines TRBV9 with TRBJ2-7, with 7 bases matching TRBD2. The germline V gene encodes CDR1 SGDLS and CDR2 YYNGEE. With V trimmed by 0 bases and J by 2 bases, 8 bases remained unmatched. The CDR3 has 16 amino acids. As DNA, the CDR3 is TGTGCCAGCAGCGTAGGTCCGGGAGGAAGTCCCTACGAGCAGTACTTC. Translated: CASSVGPGGSPYEQYF.

The DNA for the CDR3 is TGTGCCAGCAGTTTGACAGGCGACAATTATGGCTACACCTTC. This encodes CASSLTGDNYGYTF. The chain joins TRBV28 to TRBJ1-2, with D perhaps matching TRBD1 (6 bases). CDR3 length equals 14 residues. Germline V gene sequence: CDR1 MDHEN, CDR2 SYDVKM. The germline V and J ends were trimmed by 3 bases and 5 bases, with 13 bases remaining between them.

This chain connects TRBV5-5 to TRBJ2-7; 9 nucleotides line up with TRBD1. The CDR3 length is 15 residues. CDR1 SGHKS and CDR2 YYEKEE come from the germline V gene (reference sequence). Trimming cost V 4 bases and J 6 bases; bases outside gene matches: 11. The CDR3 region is CASSGNHRGPGEQYF. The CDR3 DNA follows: TGTGCCAGCAGCGGAAACCACAGGGGGCCGGGCGAGCAGTACTTC.

The DNA for the CDR3 is TGTGCCAGCAGTTCACTAGGGCTATCTACCTCCTACGAGCAGTACTTC. As protein: CASSSLGLSTSYEQYF. This chain links TRBV6-6 with TRBJ2-7; tentative D call: TRBD2 (5 bases). The CDR3 totals 16 residues. Germline V gene data show CDR1 as MNHNY and CDR2 as SVGAGI (reference sequence). Trimming shortened V by 4 bases and J by 0 bases, and 16 bases separated the two germline ends.